This T cell receptor (beta chain) was sequenced for a study of blood T cells in healthy people across ages. About this clonotype: As yet, its antigen is unknown.

Study-wide results and caveats: Higher naive T cell percentage went strongly together with higher TCR beta diversity. Fewer expanded clones and more diversity marked long-lived versus aged donors.

A second PCR, run for about 6 to 11 cycles, used a sample-barcoded 5' primer plus a J-beta primer mix. A template-switch adaptor that had 12 random nucleotides put a tag on each cDNA molecule. A minimum of 2.5 million CDR3-containing paired-end reads was obtained for each sample. TCRdb reprocessed the 5' RACE reads via MiXCR and lists one record per CDR3 protein. The sample gives some 1.6 million distinct CDR3 sequences, about 32% of which show up once; around 11% is in the top ten. The CDR3 contains 15 residues. Unmatched junction bases numbered 7, after V lost 6 bases and J lost 5 bases. The V gene's germline CDR1 is MNHEY and CDR2 SVGAGI.

The sequence came from a woman aged 30 to 39 in good health. The sequenced material came from blood. The chain is built from TRBV6-5 and TRBJ1-6; 7 bases match TRBD1. Here the CDR3 reads CASRTTGTDNSPLHF. CDR3 nucleotide sequence: TGTGCCAGCAGAACAACCGGGACAGATAATTCACCCCTCCACTTT.